This record covers a single T cell receptor (beta chain). The CDR3 length is 17 residues. V was trimmed by 5 bases and J by 0 bases, leaving 19 bases between them. Germline V gene data show CDR1 as SGHTA and CDR2 as FQGNSA. These data are taken from a study of OX40 agonist ivuxolimab in advanced cancers. Study summary: People in dose escalation had one of these cancers: hepatocellular carcinoma, melanoma, renal cell or head and neck cancer.

Exclusion of a patient followed from autoimmune disease history or systemic immunosuppression. This table comes from immunoSEQ multiplex PCR, and its TCRdb copy is limited to in-frame clones, with some not included. In the table there are about 44,000 clones, approximately 86% of which are singletons. This material consisted of CD4+ or CD8+ T cells sorted from blood, taken in a trial of the OX40 agonist ivuxolimab. The rearrangement joins TRBV7-2 to TRBJ1-1, with D unresolved. The sequence was obtained from an adult with an advanced solid tumor such as melanoma, head and neck, liver or kidney cancer. CDR3 sequence (DNA): TGTGCCAGCAGCCCGTATGGGCCCGGAGGTTTGAACACTGAAGCTTTCTTT. Its translation is CASSPYGPGGLNTEAFF.